Listed below are T cell receptor beta chains from one sample, sequenced in a study of T cells in Graves' hyperthyroidism and ophthalmopathy. TCRdb analysed the multiplex PCR reads with MiXCR anew, one entry per CDR3 protein. The sample comprises around 450,000 distinct CDR3 sequences, roughly 13% of which are singletons, and 5.3% rests with the top ten. The source material was blood. These receptor sequences come from a woman between 18 and 29 years old with Graves' hyperthyroidism. Both conserved end residues are part of each CDR3. The D gene is left open where the match is weak. Only some rows state a clone size, as once, few, many or a class for expanded clones.

v_call	j_call	clone_size	d_call	cdr3_aa	cdr3_nt
TRBV29-1	TRBJ2-7	many	-	CSVAEKEGPYEQYF	TGCAGCGTTGCAGAGAAAGAAGGGCCTTACGAGCAGTACTTC
TRBV11-1	TRBJ2-3	many	-	CASSLAGSDTQYF	TGTGCCAGCAGCTTAGCGGGGTCAGATACGCAGTATTTT
TRBV29-1	TRBJ2-5	-	TRBD2	CSVAPGGETQYF	TGCAGCGTGGCACCGGGAGGAGAGACCCAGTACTTC
TRBV20-1	TRBJ2-6	few	TRBD1	CSARVTGVGANVLTF	TGCAGTGCTAGAGTCACAGGGGTTGGGGCCAACGTCCTGACTTTC
TRBV4-2	TRBJ2-3	few	TRBD1	CASSQDRGADTQYF	TGTGCCAGCAGCCAGGACAGGGGAGCGGATACGCAGTATTTT
TRBV2	TRBJ2-7	many	-	CASSEEKYEQYF	TGTGCCAGCAGTGAAGAAAAGTACGAGCAGTACTTC
TRBV5-6	TRBJ2-4	-	-	CASSFRGVTAKNIQYF	TGTGCCAGCAGCTTCAGAGGGGTTACGGCCAAAAACATTCAGTACTTC
TRBV15	TRBJ1-4	-	-	CATSDLGTPTNEKLFF	TGTGCCACCAGCGATTTGGGTACCCCAACTAATGAAAAACTGTTTTTT
TRBV20-1	TRBJ1-2	few	-	CSARDKYGYTF	TGCAGTGCTAGAGATAAGTATGGCTACACCTTC
TRBV28	TRBJ1-1	few	-	CASSLAGPEAFF	TGTGCCAGCAGTTTAGCAGGGCCTGAAGCTTTCTTT
TRBV29-1	TRBJ2-2	-	TRBD1	CSVDEGATGELFF	TGCAGCGTTGACGAGGGGGCAACCGGGGAGCTGTTTTTT
TRBV9	TRBJ2-3	many	-	CASSVEYSSTDTQYF	TGTGCCAGCAGCGTAGAATATTCTAGCACAGATACGCAGTATTTT
TRBV11-3	TRBJ2-7	many	-	CASDDGKYEQYF	TGTGCCAGCGACGACGGGAAATACGAGCAGTACTTC
TRBV28	TRBJ2-7	many	-	CASSNRDGNEQYF	TGTGCCAGCAGCAACCGGGATGGCAACGAGCAGTACTTC
TRBV28	TRBJ2-1	-	TRBD2	CASSPQLAGESYNEQFF	TGTGCCAGCAGTCCCCAACTAGCGGGAGAATCCTACAATGAGCAGTTCTTC
TRBV4-2	TRBJ2-1	many	TRBD1	CASSQALSGGSYNEQFF	TGTGCCAGCAGCCAAGCACTCTCAGGGGGCTCCTACAATGAGCAGTTCTTC
TRBV20-1	TRBJ2-7	many	TRBD1	CSANDRGSYEQYF	TGCAGTGCCAATGACAGGGGTTCCTACGAGCAGTACTTC
TRBV9	TRBJ2-3	-	TRBD2	CASSVGSSGSSTDTQYF	TGTGCCAGCAGCGTAGGATCTAGCGGGAGTAGCACAGATACGCAGTATTTT
TRBV12-5	TRBJ1-1	many	TRBD1	CASGPGQGGTEAFF	TGTGCTAGTGGTCCGGGACAGGGTGGCACTGAAGCTTTCTTT
TRBV28	TRBJ2-1	-	TRBD2	CASSLSPGLAGPGGFYNEQFF	TGTGCCAGCAGTTTGTCCCCGGGACTAGCGGGACCCGGGGGCTTCTACAATGAGCAGTTCTTC
TRBV7-2	TRBJ2-1	many	TRBD1	CASSSDRGSYNEQFF	TGTGCCAGCAGCTCGGACAGGGGCTCCTACAATGAGCAGTTCTTC
TRBV29-1	TRBJ1-2	many	-	CSVDGHHTF	TGCAGCGTTGACGGACACCACACCTTC
TRBV4-1	TRBJ1-2	-	-	CASSQRDGPNYGYTF	TGCGCCAGCAGCCAACGGGACGGCCCTAACTATGGCTACACCTTC
TRBV28	TRBJ2-1	many	-	CASTLRLADEQFF	TGTGCCAGCACCCTTCGCCTAGCCGATGAGCAGTTCTTC
TRBV7-9	TRBJ2-3	few	TRBD2	CASSSILAGADTQYF	TGTGCCAGCAGCTCCATACTAGCGGGAGCAGATACGCAGTATTTT
TRBV11-2	TRBJ2-3	many	-	CASRTGRNTDTQYF	TGTGCCAGCAGGACGGGACGGAACACAGATACGCAGTATTTT
TRBV4-1	TRBJ1-1	-	-	CASSQAKGSLTEAFF	TGCGCCAGCAGCCAAGCCAAGGGCTCCCTCACTGAAGCTTTCTTT
TRBV28	TRBJ2-7	few	TRBD2	CASRMTSGREYEQYF	TGTGCCAGCAGGATGACTAGCGGGAGGGAATACGAGCAGTACTTC
TRBV5-1	TRBJ1-1	many	-	CASSFPRAGSNTEAFF	TGCGCCAGCAGCTTCCCCCGTGCAGGGTCGAACACTGAAGCTTTCTTT
TRBV28	TRBJ2-2	many	TRBD2	CASSSSGNTGELFF	TGTGCCAGCAGTTCTAGCGGTAACACCGGGGAGCTGTTTTTT
TRBV29-1	TRBJ1-2	few	TRBD1	CSADRGVSTF	TGCAGCGCGGACAGGGGGGTCAGCACCTTC
TRBV10-3	TRBJ2-4	-	-	CATSEENIQYF	TGTGCCACCAGTGAGGAAAACATTCAGTACTTC
TRBV28	TRBJ1-5	many	-	CASRVARQPQHF	TGTGCCAGCAGAGTAGCGCGTCAGCCCCAGCATTTT
TRBV18	TRBJ1-1	many	TRBD1	CASSQDRGSMDTEAFF	TGTGCCAGCTCACAGGACAGGGGTTCTATGGACACTGAAGCTTTCTTT
TRBV28	TRBJ2-7	many	TRBD1	CASSPQGAGSYEQYF	TGTGCCAGCAGTCCCCAGGGGGCGGGCTCCTACGAGCAGTACTTC
TRBV6-2/TRBV6-3	TRBJ2-7	many	TRBD2	CASTGTSVTEQYF	TGTGCCAGCACCGGGACTAGCGTTACCGAGCAGTACTTC
TRBV3-1	TRBJ2-1	many	-	CASSFLIGGTIYNEQFF	TGTGCCAGCAGCTTTCTAATCGGAGGCACCATCTACAATGAGCAGTTCTTC
TRBV6-2/TRBV6-3	TRBJ2-5	many	TRBD2	CASSYTSGTQETQYF	TGTGCCAGCAGTTACACTAGCGGAACCCAAGAGACCCAGTACTTC
TRBV6-1	TRBJ1-1	many	-	CASTLGGANTEAFF	TGTGCCAGCACCCTCGGAGGTGCAAACACTGAAGCTTTCTTT
TRBV7-8	TRBJ2-5	many	-	CASSLIGGGIGETQYF	TGTGCCAGCAGCTTAATCGGTGGCGGAATAGGAGAGACCCAGTACTTC
TRBV19	TRBJ2-7	-	TRBD2	CASSSIGRLAGGEQYF	TGTGCCAGTAGTTCTATAGGTAGACTAGCAGGTGGCGAGCAGTACTTC
TRBV10-2	TRBJ1-3	-	-	CASSGRGGPSGNTIYF	TGCGCCAGCAGTGGCCGAGGAGGACCCTCTGGAAACACCATATATTTT
TRBV7-2	TRBJ2-5	-	-	CASSRRGGETQYF	TGTGCCAGCAGCCGGAGAGGGGGGGAGACCCAGTACTTC
TRBV20-1	TRBJ1-2	-	-	CSARVKTGLAGYTF	TGCAGTGCTAGAGTCAAAACAGGGTTAGCCGGCTACACCTTC
TRBV12-3/TRBV12-4	TRBJ1-1	many	-	CASSSTRNTEAFF	TGTGCCAGCAGTTCGACCAGGAACACTGAAGCTTTCTTT
TRBV18	TRBJ2-7	-	-	CASSPFDFQGGEQYF	TGTGCCAGCTCACCATTCGACTTCCAGGGAGGCGAGCAGTACTTC
TRBV12-3/TRBV12-4	TRBJ1-2	-	TRBD1	CASSSHPDRGHGYTF	TGTGCCAGCAGTTCCCACCCGGACAGGGGCCATGGCTACACCTTC
TRBV19	TRBJ2-1	many	TRBD2	CASSSSLAGEQFF	TGTGCCAGTAGTTCAAGCCTAGCGGGCGAGCAGTTCTTC
TRBV6-2/TRBV6-3	TRBJ2-7	many	TRBD1	CASGPVGQGRYEQYF	TGTGCCAGCGGTCCAGTTGGACAGGGGCGCTACGAGCAGTACTTC
TRBV6-2/TRBV6-3	TRBJ1-5	many	-	CASSRPGQGGNQPQHF	TGTGCCAGCAGTCGACCGGGACAAGGTGGCAATCAGCCCCAGCATTTT
TRBV20-1	TRBJ1-1	few	-	CSARVGHMNTEAFF	TGCAGTGCTAGAGTTGGACATATGAACACTGAAGCTTTCTTT
TRBV4-1	TRBJ1-5	-	-	CASSQDQPYSNQPQHF	TGCGCCAGCAGCCAAGACCAGCCATATAGCAATCAGCCCCAGCATTTT
TRBV6-5	TRBJ2-1	many	-	CASSYWGDRGNGEQFF	TGTGCCAGCAGTTACTGGGGGGACAGAGGAAATGGTGAGCAGTTCTTC
TRBV19	TRBJ1-5	few	-	CASSMYQRGGDQPQHF	TGTGCCAGTAGTATGTACCAGAGAGGGGGGGATCAGCCCCAGCATTTT
TRBV27	TRBJ2-7	-	TRBD2	CASSTFGGLALYEQYF	TGTGCCAGCAGTACCTTCGGGGGACTAGCGTTATACGAGCAGTACTTC